This passage covers 10 T cell receptor beta chains from one sample sequenced in a study of cytomegalovirus exposure and HLA in healthy donors. The study ran its PCR with 60 Vbeta and 13 Jbeta primers. Only in-frame clones appear in the TCRdb table, and some are missing; sequencing was by immunoSEQ multiplex PCR. The table lists about 160,000 clones, almost 80% of them singletons. Sequenced: PBMCs. These receptors were taken from a woman aged 45-59 years in good health and CMV-seronegative.

This clone was observed a single time. This rearrangement joins TRBV7-2 to TRBJ2-2, with a weak D call TRBD1 (5 bases). Germline V lookup: CDR1 SGHTA, CDR2 FQGNSA. V lost 3 bases, J lost 6 bases, and 11 bases lay in between. The CDR3 loop spans 14 amino acids. In DNA form, the CDR3 reads TGTGCCAGCAGCTTTCATAAGGGGTCCGGGGAGCTGTTTTTT. Translation: CASSFHKGSGELFF.

The genes are TRBV5-1 and TRBJ2-7, with D possibly being TRBD1 (6 bases). Between the trimmed V and J ends, which lost 0 bases and 4 bases, there was a span of 11 bases. CDR1 is SGHRS and CDR2 is YFSETQ in the germline V gene. The CDR3 has 14 amino acids. For the CDR3, the DNA is TGCGCCAGCAGCTTGGCCCAGGGGCCGTACGAGCAGTACTTC. This encodes CASSLAQGPYEQYF.

The chain has TRBV6-5 and TRBJ2-5, with 8 bases fitting TRBD2. V lost 10 bases and J lost 4; bases outside the gene matches: 5. The CDR3 is 12 residues long. The V gene's germline CDR1 is MNHEY and CDR2 SVGAGI. In DNA form, the CDR3 reads TGTGCCACCAGGAGCGGGGGAGAGACCCAGTACTTC. It encodes CATRSGGETQYF.

The chain links TRBV7-9 to TRBJ1-3, with 8 bases matching TRBD1. V dropped 5 bases and J dropped 4; count of bases not matched to a gene: 13. This CDR3 comprises 17 residues. CDR1 and CDR2 from the germline V gene are SEHNR and FQNEAQ (reference sequence). CDR3 coding DNA: TGTGCCAGCAGCAACGATCTGGACAGGGCGGGAGGAAACACCATATATTTT. It codes for CASSNDLDRAGGNTIYF. The full variable domain, with the rest looked up from reference TRBV7-9 and TRBJ1-3, is DTGVSQNPRHKITKRGQNVTFRCDPISEHNRLYWYRQTLGQGPEFLTYFQNEAQLEKSRLLSDRFSAERPKGSFSTLEIQRTEQGDSAMYLCASSNDLDRAGGNTIYFGEGSWLTVV.

J is TRBJ1-6 and V is TRBV6-5; D perhaps matches TRBD1 (6 bases). V lost 4 bases to trimming and J lost 6 bases, with 13 bases between them. CDR1 is MNHEY, CDR2 SVGAGI, per germline. The CDR3 is made up of 15 amino acids. CDR3 coding DNA: TGTGCCAGCAGTTTATCCGCAGGGGTTAATTCACCCCTCCACTTT. It specifies CASSLSAGVNSPLHF.

The rearrangement joins TRBV18 to TRBJ2-7; a possible D gene is TRBD1 (6 bases). The CDR3 is made up of 13 amino acids. Germline V gene lookup returns CDR1 KGHSH and CDR2 LQKENI. V was clipped by 3 bases and J by 5 bases, with 11 bases between them. The CDR3 coding sequence is TGTGCCAGCTCACCCTCAGGGGCGGACGAGCAGTACTTC. It is translated as CASSPSGADEQYF.

The J gene is TRBJ2-2, the V gene TRBV15, with D possibly TRBD1 on 6 matching bases. The V end lost 3 bases, the J end lost 4 bases, and 12 bases lay between the germline ends. This CDR3 is built from 15 residues. CDR1 is LNHNV, CDR2 YYDKDF, per germline (reference sequence). The CDR3 coding sequence is TGTGCCACCAGCAGGCTACAGGGTCCCACCGGGGAGCTGTTTTTT. Protein product: CATSRLQGPTGELFF.

This chain connects TRBV5-1 to TRBJ1-2, with TRBD1 identical over 9 bases. With V trimmed by 2 bases and J by 6 bases, 8 bases remained unmatched. CDR1 is SGHRS and CDR2 is YFSETQ in the germline V gene. CDR3 length equals 15 residues. Written as DNA, the CDR3 is TGCGCCAGCAGCTTAGACGGGACAGGGACGGATGGCTACACCTTC. It is translated as CASSLDGTGTDGYTF.

V usage is TRBV6-5 and J usage is TRBJ2-5; the D gene is possibly TRBD1 (6 bases). The tail of the sequence fits TRBJ2-7 better, so the J call may be wrong. In germline, CDR1 is MNHEY, CDR2 SVGAGI. The CDR3 length is 12 residues. CDR3 DNA sequence: TGTGCCAGCAGCAGGGGTTGGGACGAGCAGTACTTC. This translates into CASSRGWDEQYF.

This chain uses TRBV25-1 with TRBJ1-1; no clear D gene. The CDR3 totals 11 residues. The V end was cut by 8 bases, the J end by 4 bases, with 8 bases between. Per germline, CDR1 MGHDK and CDR2 SYGVNS. The CDR3 spells CASGKLTEAFF. CDR3 bases: TGTGCCAGCGGTAAGCTCACTGAAGCTTTCTTT.